The subject of this entry is one T cell receptor (beta chain). No antigen is known for it. Noted time point: sample taken at primary tumor resection. TCRdb analysed the 5' RACE reads with MiXCR anew, one entry per CDR3 protein. The sample has 60,000 or so distinct CDR3 sequences, about 6.3% seen once. These data belong to a study of spatial heterogeneity in lung cancer. Study-level background: Alpha-chain detections were consistently fewer than beta-chain detections among the sequences. TCR and UMI combinations that were unique each appeared, on average, more than ten times in raw reads. Study results and limitations: Tumor TCRs that were ubiquitous and expanded showed up in blood more at resection than follow-up.

The CDR3 sequence is 14 residues long. The V gene lost 0 bases and the J gene lost 6 bases, with 12 bases spanning the gap. Germline CDR1 and CDR2: DFQATT and SNEGSKA (reference sequence). Here the sequenced sample was PBMCs, taken at surgery. The rearrangement uses TRBV20-1 and TRBJ1-5; D is ambiguous. This TCR derives from a female donor with early-stage non-small cell lung cancer. This CDR3 is CSAREGPPGQPQHF. The CDR3 DNA reads as TGCAGTGCTAGAGAGGGCCCTCCCGGTCAGCCCCAGCATTTT.